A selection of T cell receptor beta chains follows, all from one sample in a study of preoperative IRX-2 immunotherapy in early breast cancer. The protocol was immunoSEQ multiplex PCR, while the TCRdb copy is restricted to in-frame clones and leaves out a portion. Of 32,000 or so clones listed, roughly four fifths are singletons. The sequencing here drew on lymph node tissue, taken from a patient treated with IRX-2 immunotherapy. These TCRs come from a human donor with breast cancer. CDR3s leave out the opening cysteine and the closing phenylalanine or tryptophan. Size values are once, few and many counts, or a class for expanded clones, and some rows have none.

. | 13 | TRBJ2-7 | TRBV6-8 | ASSPTGTGIYEQY
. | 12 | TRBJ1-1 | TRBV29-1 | SVRPLVRATEAF
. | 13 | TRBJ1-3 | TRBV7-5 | ASSFGRDPGNTIY
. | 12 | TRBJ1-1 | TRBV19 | ASRPGPPNTEAF
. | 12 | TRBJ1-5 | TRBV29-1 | SVEEGGGNQPQH
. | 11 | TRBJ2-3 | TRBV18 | ASTSGTKDTQY
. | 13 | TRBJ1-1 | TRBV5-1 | ASSNIDRGNTEAF
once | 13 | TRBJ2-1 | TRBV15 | ASSLDSRPYNEQF
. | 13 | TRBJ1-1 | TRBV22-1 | ASRPQGAGWTEAF
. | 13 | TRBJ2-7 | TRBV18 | ASSPRLAGTYEQY
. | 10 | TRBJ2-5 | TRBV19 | ASSTGGETQY
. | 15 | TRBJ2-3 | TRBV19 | ASSISFSGGGTDTQY
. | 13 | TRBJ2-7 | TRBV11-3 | ASSLLAGRAYEQY
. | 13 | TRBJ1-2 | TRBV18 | ASSPDTLTVYGYT
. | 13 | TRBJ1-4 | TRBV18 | ASSLGHPTNEKLF
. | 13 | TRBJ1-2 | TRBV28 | ASSYHRVANYGYT
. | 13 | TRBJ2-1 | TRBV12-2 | ASRKTSGGDNEQF
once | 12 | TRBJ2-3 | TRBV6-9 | ASRRTGGTDTQY
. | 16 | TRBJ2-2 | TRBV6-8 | ASSRAAPGDLNTGELF
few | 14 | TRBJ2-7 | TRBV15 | ATSRGPGTSSYEQY
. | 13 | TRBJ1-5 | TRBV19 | ASSMVAANNQPQH
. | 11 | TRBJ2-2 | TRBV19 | ASSIEGGGELF
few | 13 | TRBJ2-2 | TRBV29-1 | SVDGDPLGAGELF
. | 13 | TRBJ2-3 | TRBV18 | ASSGLAGNTDTQY